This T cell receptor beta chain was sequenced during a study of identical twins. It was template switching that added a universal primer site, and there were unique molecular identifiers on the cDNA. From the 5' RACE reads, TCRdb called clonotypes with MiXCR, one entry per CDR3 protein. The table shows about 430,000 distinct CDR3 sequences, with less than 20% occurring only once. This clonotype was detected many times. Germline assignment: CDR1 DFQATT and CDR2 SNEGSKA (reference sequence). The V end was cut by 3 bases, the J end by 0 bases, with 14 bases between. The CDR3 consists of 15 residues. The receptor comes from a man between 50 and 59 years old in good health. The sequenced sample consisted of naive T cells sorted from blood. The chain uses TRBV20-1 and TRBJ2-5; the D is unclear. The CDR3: CSARGLVLYQETQYF. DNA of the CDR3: TGCAGTGCTAGGGGCCTAGTCCTTTACCAAGAGACCCAGTACTTC.